The T cell receptor beta chain described here comes from a study of cytomegalovirus exposure and HLA in healthy donors (TCRdb year 2017). For the study in its entirety: According to a later analysis, the 120 or so validation repertoires were produced on the same platform as the roughly 720 repertoires of the first cohort. The study aimed to test whether signatures of past pathogen exposure could be identified by cataloging public T cell receptors. A separate validation cohort of 90 to 150 different subjects was used in addition to the roughly 640-subject first cohort. To predict cytomegalovirus infection status, the study brought together high-throughput TCR immunosequencing, statistical association of individual TCRs with disease status, and machine learning. Overall study outcomes, separate from this receptor: The study listed over 150 TCR beta chains as associated with cytomegalovirus. A later analysis had no HLA typing for the validation cohort, so co-occurrence there was scored across all 130 or so repertoires. Subsequent analysis determined that TCRs grouped into clusters in the first cohort also showed a tendency toward co-occurrence across the 120 validation repertoires, and approximately 93% of cluster scores exceeded 0. While some public TCRs were present in many individuals, most TCR sequences turned up only very rarely across donors. In vitro tests confirmed that a few of the cytomegalovirus-associated TCR beta chains recognize cytomegalovirus antigens. The authors suggested that the approach could potentially be extended to other disease states and immunological phenotypes. In both the original and validation cohorts, the classifier was reported to diagnose cytomegalovirus status with high specificity and sensitivity.

The library came from the immunoSEQ multiplex PCR assay. Per the original workflow: A statistical classification framework was built for diagnosing cytomegalovirus status from the catalog of TCR beta chain sequences. Drawn from immuneACCESS, this table holds only the in-frame rearrangements with V and J called that TCRdb kept. Clones are partly lost; checked studies trace under half to an unresolved V gene and leave the rest unexplained. V and J calls and clone size come straight from that table; D and trimming were deduced from the DNA. Across this sample there are about 350,000 clones, with about nine tenths seen only once. Approximately 1% of the sample belongs to the ten largest clones. This clone was counted once. The specificity of this receptor is unknown. No per-base quality is available; no much larger clone lies one base away. V gives up 3 bases and J gives up 0 bases, and the segment between their germline ends measures 13 bases. For CDR1 and CDR2, the germline V gene (reference sequence) lists SGHNT and YYREEE. The CDR3 spans 16 residues, from the cysteine through the phenylalanine. Only the CDR3 DNA is retained, 48 bases long and in frame from the first base.

The donors belonged to the validation cohort of around 110 subjects, which was separate from the approximately 700-subject first cohort. This TCR was recovered from a woman aged 30 to 39 in good health and CMV-seropositive. The chain is made from TRBV5-4 and TRBJ2-4; 5 matching bases give a weak D call of TRBD2. The specimen was PBMCs. The encoded CDR3 is CASSSVGVTAKNIQYF. The base sequence is TGTGCCAGCAGCTCGGTGGGAGTTACAGCCAAAAACATTCAGTACTTC.